Below are 9 T cell receptor beta chains sequenced from a single sample in a study of T cells in localized non-small cell lung cancer. TCRdb's table, derived via immunoSEQ multiplex PCR, lists solely in-frame clones and lacks some. Among approximately 100,000 clones, more than 75% were seen once, and the ten largest hold roughly 3.9%. The specimen was PBMCs, collected before any cancer treatment. The receptor set was obtained from a woman aged 40-69 years with stage II squamous cell lung carcinoma.

V gene TRBV16 combines with J gene TRBJ2-1, with 12 bases aligning to TRBD2. The junction had 0 bases not matched to a gene; V was cut back by 2 bases and J by 7 bases. CDR1 KGHSY and CDR2 FQNENV come from the germline V gene. CDR3 length: 14 amino acids. Here the CDR3 reads CASSQTSGRNEQFF. In DNA, the CDR3 is TGTGCCAGCAGCCAAACTAGCGGGAGGAATGAGCAGTTCTTC. Drawing the rest from reference TRBV16 and TRBJ2-1, the complete variable domain is GEEVAQTPKHLVRGEGQKAKLYCAPIKGHSYVFWYQQVLKNEFKFLISFQNENVFDETGMPKERFSAKCLPNSPCSLEIQATKLEDSAVYFCASSQTSGRNEQFFGPGTRLTVL.

The chain recombines TRBV5-1 with TRBJ2-3; 10 bases align to TRBD1. V was clipped by 5 bases and J by 4 bases; unmatched bases: 7. The germline V gene encodes CDR1 SGHRS and CDR2 YFSETQ. This CDR3 has 15 amino acids. The DNA of the CDR3 is TGCGCCAGCAGAATGACAGGGGGCGCCGCAGATACGCAGTATTTT. Translating gives CASRMTGGAADTQYF.

The chain carries TRBV6-5 and TRBJ1-4, with no clear D. V lost 4 bases, J lost 0 bases, and 9 bases lay in between. There are 15 residues in the CDR3. CDR1 and CDR2 from the germline V gene are MNHEY and SVGAGI. DNA of the CDR3: TGTGCCAGCAGTTCGGTTCCTGCAACTAATGAAAAACTGTTTTTT. Encoded protein: CASSSVPATNEKLFF.

The chain has TRBV5-4 and TRBJ2-1, with TRBD2 matching 12 bases. Looked up from germline, CDR1 is SGHNT and CDR2 is YYREEE (reference sequence). The CDR3 loop spans 16 amino acids. After removal of 3 bases from V and 7 bases from J, the junction contained 8 bases not matched to a gene. CDR3 loop: CASSWGLAGSTNEQFF. The CDR3 region has the DNA TGTGCCAGCAGCTGGGGACTAGCGGGCTCCACGAATGAGCAGTTCTTC.

V gene TRBV27 combines with J gene TRBJ2-7; 8 bases are a match to TRBD2. The CDR3 extends over 11 amino acids. Germline CDR1 and CDR2: MNHEY and SMNVEV (reference sequence). Trimming took 10 bases from V and 7 from J; bases not matched to a gene: 6. The CDR3 loop is CATGGGREQYF. The DNA for the CDR3 is TGTGCCACCGGGGGGGGGCGGGAGCAGTACTTC.

This clone was seen once. The chain carries TRBV6-5 and TRBJ2-7, with a possible D match to TRBD1 (6 bases). The V end was cut by 6 bases, the J end by 6 bases, with 12 bases between. The CDR3 length is 12 residues. Germline lookup yields CDR1 MNHEY and CDR2 SVGAGI. CDR3 amino acids: CASSPTGFEQYF. CDR3 coding DNA: TGTGCCAGCAGCCCGACAGGTTTCGAGCAGTACTTC.

The chain employs TRBV28 and TRBJ2-2, with D possibly matching TRBD2 (6 bases). V lost 8 bases to trimming and J lost 7 bases, with 11 bases between them. Germline CDR1 MDHEN, CDR2 SYDVKM. The length of the CDR3 is 12 residues. CDR3 nucleotides: TGTGCCAGCGCTTCCGGGGGCGGGGAGCTGTTTTTT. This sequence encodes CASASGGGELFF.

This clone has only one observation. V usage is TRBV20-1 and J usage is TRBJ1-1; TRBD1 aligns across 7 bases. The CDR3 totals 11 residues. Trimming cost V 6 bases and J 4 bases; bases outside gene matches: 2. Germline V CDR1 and CDR2: DFQATT, SNEGSKA (reference sequence). The CDR3 DNA reads TGCAGTGCCACAGGGGCCACTGAAGCTTTCTTT. It translates to CSATGATEAFF.

This sequence joins TRBV5-4 and TRBJ2-2; D is possibly TRBD2 (6 bases). The CDR3 extends over 15 amino acids. CDR1 is SGHNT, CDR2 YYREEE, per germline (reference sequence). V was pared by 4 bases and J by 7 bases, with 17 bases between. The CDR3 DNA sequence: TGTGCCAGCAGCCCTGTGGGGGGAGGAAACGGGGAGCTGTTTTTT. Protein: CASSPVGGGNGELFF. The whole variable domain, remainder taken from reference TRBV5-4 and TRBJ2-2, is ETGVTQSPTHLIKTRGQQVTLRCSSQSGHNTVSWYQQALGQGPQFIFQYYREEENGRGNFPPRFSGLQFPNYSSELNVNALELDDSALYLCASSPVGGGNGELFFGEGSRLTVL.